The T cell receptor beta chain under discussion was sequenced for a study of blood T cell repertoires in COVID-19. Study background: There were acute and convalescent COVID-19 samples, and they came from the United States, Italy and Spain.

Unmatched junction bases numbered 3, after V lost 1 base and J lost 4 bases. The CDR3 runs 14 residues. CDR1 is SGHNT, CDR2 YENEEA, per germline. The assay was immunoSEQ multiplex PCR, and TCRdb's table has in-frame clones only and misses some. The table records about 90,000 clones, over 75% of them present only once. The sample comprised peripheral blood. The receptor was isolated from a man between 65 and 79 years old with acute or convalescent COVID-19. The chain links TRBV11-3 to TRBJ1-1; the match to TRBD1 covers 7 bases. The CDR3 reads CASSLGQGVTEAFF. The CDR3 nucleotides are TGTGCCAGCAGCTTAGGACAGGGAGTCACTGAAGCTTTCTTT.